Below, 30 T cell receptor beta chains from the same sample are listed, as sequenced in a study of T cell responses to AZD1222 COVID-19 vaccine. Clones were read by immunoSEQ multiplex PCR, and TCRdb kept only the in-frame ones, dropping some. The sample includes fewer than 150,000 clones, about 91% of them seen just once. Sequencing used peripheral blood, obtained 28 days after the second AZD1222 dose. The receptors were sampled from an adult who received the AZD1222 COVID-19 vaccine.

The J gene is TRBJ2-1, the V gene TRBV20-1; the match to TRBD2 covers 7 bases. Trimming cost V 5 bases and J 9 bases; bases outside gene matches: 4. Germline CDR1 reads DFQATT; CDR2 reads SNEGSKA (reference sequence). The CDR3 extends over 11 amino acids. The CDR3 DNA is TGCAGTGCTCAGGGAGGGGCTGAGCAGTTCTTC. The encoded protein is CSAQGGAEQFF.

The sample holds one count of this clone. The genes are TRBV21-1 and TRBJ2-3; TRBD2 was called by the table and not checked on the DNA. TRBV21-1 is deemed a pseudogene. This CDR3 is built from 15 residues. CDR3 sequence reads: CASNDSGGCGDTQYF. The CDR3 DNA reads TGTGCCAGCAACGACTCGGGGGGGTGCGGAGATACGCAGTATTTT.

The V gene is TRBV3-1 (or the pseudogene TRBV3-2), the J gene TRBJ1-2; tentative D call: TRBD1 (5 bases). V lost 0 bases and J 8 bases, leaving 7 bases between the germline ends. The CDR3 covers 12 residues. In germline, CDR1 is LGHDT, CDR2 YNNKEL (reference sequence). The CDR3 loop is CASSQDRGGYTF. The CDR3 nucleotides read TGTGCCAGCAGCCAAGATCGGGGGGGCTACACCTTC.

CDR3 nucleotides: TGTGCCAGCAGCCCTACAGGACCCTATGGCTACACCTTC. It translates to CASSPTGPYGYTF. The chain is built from TRBV7-8 and TRBJ1-2; tentatively, D is TRBD1 (5 bases). Germline lookup yields CDR1 SGHVS and CDR2 FQNEAQ. The V gene lost 5 bases and the J gene lost 4 bases, with 11 bases spanning the gap. This CDR3 spans 13 amino acids.

V gene TRBV6-2 or TRBV6-3 combines with J gene TRBJ1-2, with D perhaps matching TRBD1 (6 bases). Germline V gene data show CDR1 as MNHEY and CDR2 as SVGEGT. CDR3 size: 14 residues. V lost 6 bases, J lost 6 bases, and 17 bases lay in between. DNA for the CDR3: TGTGCCAGCAGCCCAGCCGGCAGGGACAATGGCTACACCTTC. Translation: CASSPAGRDNGYTF.

The chain carries TRBV12-3 or TRBV12-4 and TRBJ1-2; TRBD1 matches 7 bases. Trimming at V came to 8 bases and at J to 0 bases, leaving 3 bases not matched to a gene. There are 13 residues in the CDR3. Here the CDR3 reads CASVTGANYGYTF. The DNA for the CDR3 is TGTGCCAGCGTAACAGGGGCTAACTATGGCTACACCTTC.

V usage is TRBV10-3 and J usage is TRBJ1-5, with 7 bases identical to TRBD1. From germline, CDR1 is ENHRY and CDR2 SYGVKD. V was clipped by 2 bases and J by 0 bases; unmatched bases: 4. This CDR3 has 16 residues. The CDR3: CAISEPNRGSNQPQHF. Here the CDR3 DNA reads TGTGCCATCAGTGAGCCGAACAGGGGTAGCAATCAGCCCCAGCATTTT.

V is TRBV14 and J is TRBJ1-2; D not resolved. Per germline, CDR1 SGHDN and CDR2 FVKESK. The ends were cut back, 4 bases at V and 8 bases at J, with 14 bases in the middle. The CDR3 consists of 13 residues. This CDR3 is CASSLGRFRGYTF. Written as DNA, the CDR3 is TGTGCCAGCAGCCTCGGACGGTTCCGGGGCTACACCTTC.

The J gene is TRBJ2-7, the V gene TRBV15, with D perhaps matching TRBD1 (5 bases). The CDR3 contains 15 residues. Germline loops: CDR1 LNHNV, CDR2 YYDKDF (reference sequence). Trimming pared 0 bases from V and 3 bases from J, leaving 12 bases between. The CDR3 DNA follows: TGTGCCACCAGCAGAGATGCGACAGAGTTCTACGAGCAGTACTTC. It translates to CATSRDATEFYEQYF.

The CDR3 DNA sequence: TGTGCCAGCAGTTACTACGCAGCTAACTATGGCTACACCTTC. Protein product: CASSYYAANYGYTF. The rearrangement links TRBV6-5 to TRBJ1-2; D ambiguous. V lost 1 base and J 0 bases, leaving 6 bases between the germline ends. The germline CDR1 and CDR2 sequences are MNHEY and SVGAGI. This CDR3 is built from 14 residues.

This chain links TRBV18 with TRBJ2-5; no firm D call. CDR1 KGHSH and CDR2 LQKENI come from the germline V gene. This CDR3 spans 13 amino acids. Trimming stripped 2 bases from V and 2 bases from J, with 6 bases between. The CDR3 region is CASSPSRQETQYF. Here the CDR3 DNA reads TGTGCCAGCTCACCATCCCGACAAGAGACCCAGTACTTC.

This clone has more than one count but fewer than ten. This chain links TRBV6-5 with TRBJ1-2, with D perhaps matching TRBD1 (6 bases). V lost 0 bases to trimming and J lost 3 bases, with 11 bases between them. Germline values: CDR1 MNHEY, CDR2 SVGAGI. CDR3 size: 15 residues. The DNA of the CDR3 is TGTGCCAGCAGTTACTCTGGGGGGGGCGACTATGGCTACACCTTC. Translating it yields CASSYSGGGDYGYTF.

The chain joins TRBV6-5 to TRBJ1-4; 8 bases align to TRBD1. There are 14 residues in the CDR3. Germline V gene lookup returns CDR1 MNHEY and CDR2 SVGAGI. J lost 8 bases, V lost 6 bases, and 8 bases had no gene match. The CDR3, as DNA: TGTGCCAGCAGCCGGACAGGGTCGGACGAAAAACTGTTTTTT. It specifies CASSRTGSDEKLFF.

The genes are TRBV28 and TRBJ1-2, with D possibly matching TRBD1 (6 bases). The length of the CDR3 is 15 residues. Germline V lookup: CDR1 MDHEN, CDR2 SYDVKM. The V and J ends lost 3 bases and 2 bases respectively, with 13 bases between them. CDR3 nucleotides: TGTGCCAGCAGTTTGGTTTTAGGGGGAAACTATGGCTACACCTTC. It translates to CASSLVLGGNYGYTF.

The chain is built from TRBV28 and TRBJ2-5; D possibly matches TRBD1 or TRBD2 (6 bases each). CDR1 and CDR2 from the germline V gene are MDHEN and SYDVKM. This CDR3 has 14 amino acids. Trimming left V 7 bases short and J 4 bases short, with 16 bases between. The CDR3 here is CASTQNWGAETQYF. The CDR3 DNA is TGTGCCAGCACCCAAAATTGGGGGGCAGAGACCCAGTACTTC. Combining the CDR3 with reference TRBV28 and TRBJ2-5 gives the whole variable domain DVKVTQSSRYLVKRTGEKVFLECVQDMDHENMFWYRQDPGLGLRLIYFSYDVKMKEKGDIPEGYSVSREKKERFSLILESASTNQTSMYLCASTQNWGAETQYFGPGTRLLVL.

This clone came up once. The rearrangement joins TRBV27 to TRBJ1-6, with no clear D. CDR3 length equals 18 residues. V lost 6 bases to trimming and J lost 3 bases, with 21 bases between them. The germline CDR1 and CDR2 sequences are MNHEY and SMNVEV (reference sequence). CDR3 protein: CASRHVGRERLYNSPLHF. The CDR3 DNA follows: TGTGCCAGCAGACACGTCGGGAGGGAGAGACTCTATAATTCACCCCTCCACTTT.

This rearrangement joins TRBV5-1 to TRBJ1-1; no clear D gene. Trimming left V 2 bases short and J 4 bases short, with 12 bases between. The V gene's germline CDR1 is SGHRS and CDR2 YFSETQ. The CDR3 is made up of 14 amino acids. The CDR3 region is CASSFYTRGTEAFF. CDR3 sequence (DNA): TGCGCCAGCAGCTTCTATACCCGGGGCACTGAAGCTTTCTTT.

This rearrangement joins TRBV5-5 to TRBJ2-5; TRBD1 matches 9 bases. Trimming at V came to 3 bases and at J to 5 bases, leaving 14 bases not matched to a gene. The CDR3 sequence is 17 residues long. Looked up from germline, CDR1 is SGHKS and CDR2 is YYEKEE (reference sequence). This CDR3 reads CASSSIGTGSSRETQYF. In DNA form, the CDR3 reads TGTGCCAGCAGCTCCATCGGGACAGGGTCGAGTAGGGAGACCCAGTACTTC.

The J gene is TRBJ2-5, the V gene TRBV11-3; no firm D call. The CDR3 length is 13 residues. The V end lost 5 bases, the J end lost 2 bases, and 9 bases lay between the germline ends. Per the germline V gene, CDR1 is SGHNT and CDR2 is YENEEA. The CDR3 spells CASSGPEQETQYF. The CDR3 nucleotides read TGTGCCAGCAGCGGGCCAGAGCAAGAGACCCAGTACTTC.

The genes are TRBV6-5 and TRBJ1-3, with unresolved D. Between the trimmed V and J ends, which lost 6 bases and 0 bases, there was a span of 9 bases. Germline V CDR1 and CDR2: MNHEY, SVGAGI. The CDR3 length is 14 residues. This chain's CDR3 is CASSLEHSGNTIYF. The DNA for the CDR3 is TGTGCCAGCAGCTTAGAGCACTCTGGAAACACCATATATTTT.

The chain couples TRBV18 to TRBJ1-5; D not resolved. Germline assignment: CDR1 KGHSH and CDR2 LQKENI. Trimming stripped 3 bases from V and 0 bases from J, with 15 bases between. The CDR3 runs to 17 residues. This CDR3 is CASSPEHVDFSNQPQHF. In DNA, the CDR3 is TGTGCCAGCTCACCTGAACACGTCGATTTTAGCAATCAGCCCCAGCATTTT.

The rearrangement links TRBV6-2 or TRBV6-3 to TRBJ1-2, with a possible D match to TRBD1 (6 bases). Trimming cost V 4 bases and J 6 bases, with 9 bases left between them. Germline CDR1 is MNHEY and CDR2 is SVGEGT. The length of the CDR3 is 12 residues. The chain's CDR3 is CASSWTVDGYTF. The DNA for the CDR3 is TGTGCCAGCAGTTGGACAGTCGATGGCTACACCTTC.

The chain is built from TRBV6-2 or TRBV6-3 and TRBJ1-2, with unresolved D. Germline CDR1 reads MNHEY; CDR2 reads SVGEGT. Trimming cost V 0 bases and J 2 bases, with 1 base left between them. This CDR3 has 12 residues. Here the CDR3 DNA reads TGTGCCAGCAGTTACTCAAACTATGGCTACACCTTC. The encoded protein is CASSYSNYGYTF.

A note on this clone: With a much larger clone just one base away, this may be a read error. The chain carries TRBV3-1 (or the pseudogene TRBV3-2) and TRBJ2-3; no clear D gene. With 5 bases removed from V and 2 bases from J, the gap between germline ends came to 2 bases. In germline, CDR1 is LGHDT, CDR2 YNNKEL (reference sequence). This CDR3 has 11 residues. The CDR3 loop reads CASSTTDTQYF. In DNA form, the CDR3 reads TGTGCCAGCAGCACCACAGATACGCAGTATTTT.

This clone was seen a few times. The J gene is TRBJ2-3, the V gene TRBV4-1; TRBD2 is a possible D gene (6 bases). The V and J ends lost 0 bases and 6 bases respectively, with 13 bases between them. There are 15 residues in the CDR3. Germline V CDR1 and CDR2: MGHRA, YSYEKL. Here the CDR3 reads CASSQELGTLDTQYF. As DNA, the CDR3 is TGCGCCAGCAGCCAAGAACTGGGGACTCTCGATACGCAGTATTTT.

The rearrangement uses TRBV2 and TRBJ1-2; D is ambiguous. The ends were cut back, 3 bases at V and 1 base at J, with 6 bases in the middle. The CDR3 extends over 13 amino acids. Germline CDR1 SNHLY, CDR2 FYNNEI. The CDR3 coding sequence is TGTGCCAGCAGTGATTCACGTAACTATGGCTACACCTTC. Encoded protein: CASSDSRNYGYTF.

This chain joins TRBV6-5 and TRBJ1-1; D gene unclear. Trimming removed 0 bases from V and 4 bases from J, with 6 bases in between. This CDR3 is 13 amino acids long. Germline V gene sequence: CDR1 MNHEY, CDR2 SVGAGI. CDR3 in DNA: TGTGCCAGCAGTTACTCATGGGGCACTGAAGCTTTCTTT. Its protein product is CASSYSWGTEAFF.

This chain joins TRBV14 and TRBJ2-3; 7 nucleotides line up with TRBD1. Germline assignment: CDR1 SGHDN and CDR2 FVKESK. The V gene end was trimmed by 10 bases and the J gene end by 2 bases; junction bases not matched to a gene: 15. The CDR3 contains 16 residues. The chain's CDR3 is CAIQRTNRGTTDTQYF. Written as DNA, the CDR3 is TGTGCCATACAGCGAACTAACAGGGGAACCACAGATACGCAGTATTTT.

This chain links TRBV4-2 with TRBJ1-5, with a possible D match to TRBD1 (5 bases). V was pared by 1 base and J by 6 bases, with 10 bases between. The germline V gene has CDR1 LGHNA and CDR2 YNFKEQ. CDR3 length equals 14 residues. CDR3 in DNA: TGTGCCAGCAGCCAAGTGGGGGGAAGTCAGCCCCAGCATTTT. Translated: CASSQVGGSQPQHF.

The genes are TRBV7-9 and TRBJ1-6; possible D gene TRBD1, 5 bases. Trimming removed 4 bases from V and 6 bases from J, with 13 bases in between. The CDR3 is made up of 15 amino acids. Germline CDR1 SEHNR, CDR2 FQNEAQ (reference sequence). DNA of the CDR3: TGTGCCAGCAGCTCAAAAGACAGACGTAATTCACCCCTCCACTTT. Its translation is CASSSKDRRNSPLHF.